These 6 T cell receptor beta chains came from one sample sequenced in a study of cytomegalovirus exposure and HLA in healthy donors. Vbeta (60) and Jbeta (13) primers were used in the PCR. This table comes from immunoSEQ multiplex PCR, and its TCRdb copy is limited to in-frame clones, with some not included. Among approximately 120,000 clones listed, about a sixth were seen once. Material for sequencing was PBMCs. The origin of the receptors is a female donor in good health and CMV-seropositive.

This clone was seen more than once but under ten times. The chain links TRBV7-9 to TRBJ1-2; tentatively, D is TRBD1 (6 bases). The germline V gene has CDR1 SEHNR and CDR2 FQNEAQ (reference sequence). V shed 5 bases and J shed 4 bases, with 14 bases lying between them. The CDR3 has 14 amino acids. The CDR3 sequence is CASSARDRSYGYTF. The CDR3 region has the DNA TGTGCCAGCAGCGCCCGTGACAGGAGCTATGGCTACACCTTC.

Only a few counts were recorded for this clone. V gene TRBV19 combines with J gene TRBJ2-7, with TRBD2 as a possible D gene (6 bases). V lost 6 bases to trimming and J lost 0 bases, with 15 bases between them. The germline CDR1 and CDR2 sequences are LNHDA and SQIVND (reference sequence). The length of the CDR3 is 15 residues. The CDR3 coding sequence is TGTGCCAGTAGCAACATTGGGGGGTACTCCTACGAGCAGTACTTC. As protein: CASSNIGGYSYEQYF.

The count of this clone is one. This chain connects TRBV11-2 to TRBJ2-7; possible D gene TRBD1, 6 bases. V lost 1 base to trimming and J lost 4 bases, with 8 bases between them. Looked up from germline, CDR1 is SGHAT and CDR2 is FQNNGV. CDR3 size: 13 residues. The CDR3 nucleotides read TGTGCCAGCAGCTTAGGGGGGCCTTACGAGCAGTACTTC. This sequence encodes CASSLGGPYEQYF.

The table lists this clone with a few counts. The genes are TRBV5-1 and TRBJ1-4, with a possible D match to TRBD1 (6 bases). The CDR3 covers 16 residues. The V end was cut by 3 bases, the J end by 7 bases, with 19 bases between. In germline, CDR1 is SGHRS, CDR2 YFSETQ. The CDR3: CASSSELGGAGEKLFF. The CDR3 DNA is TGCGCCAGCAGCTCGGAATTGGGGGGGGCAGGTGAAAAACTGTTTTTT.

The chain couples TRBV19 to TRBJ1-4, with D perhaps TRBD1 (5 bases). Trimming removed 5 bases from V and 7 bases from J, with 17 bases in between. The CDR3 loop spans 15 amino acids. CDR1 and CDR2 (germline): LNHDA, SQIVND (reference sequence). The DNA of the CDR3 is TGTGCCAGTAGTCCGCCCCCGGACCAGGGTGAAAAACTGTTTTTT. Protein sequence: CASSPPPDQGEKLFF.

The gene calls are TRBV9 and TRBJ2-3; D unclear. CDR3 length: 11 amino acids. V dropped 4 bases and J dropped 4 bases, with 4 bases sitting between them. Germline V CDR1 and CDR2: SGDLS, YYNGEE. This CDR3 reads CASSRADTQYF. For the CDR3, the DNA is TGTGCCAGCAGCCGGGCAGATACGCAGTATTTT.